This T cell receptor (beta chain) was captured by sequencing in a study of OX40 agonist ivuxolimab in advanced cancers. The method was immunoSEQ multiplex PCR; TCRdb's version includes in-frame clones alone and lacks a portion of them. The repertoire has fewer than 100,000 clones, around 80% of them found once; the top ten carry approximately 0.44%. This sequence originates from an adult with an advanced solid tumor such as melanoma, head and neck, liver or kidney cancer. This specimen consisted of CD4+ or CD8+ T cells sorted from blood, obtained in a trial of the OX40 agonist ivuxolimab.

The CDR3 spells CASSLVQGLEAFF. Written as DNA, the CDR3 is TGCGCCAGCAGCTTGGTGCAGGGATTGGAAGCTTTCTTT. The V gene is TRBV5-1, the J gene TRBJ1-1, with D perhaps TRBD1 (5 bases). The CDR3 loop spans 13 amino acids. In germline, CDR1 is SGHRS, CDR2 YFSETQ. V was shortened by 0 bases and J by 8 bases, with 11 bases between the two germline ends.